Detailed here is one T cell receptor beta chain. Its binding antigen is unknown. No base quality values were provided; no much bigger clone lies one nucleotide off. The trial excluded patients who had a history of autoimmune disease or were on systemic immunosuppression. Peripheral blood for TCR sequencing was collected from all dose cohorts at baseline, on cycle 4 day 1, and on cycle 7 day 1. Samples came from an open-label, multicenter, first-in-human phase I dose-escalation trial of ivuxolimab. Adults with locally advanced or metastatic melanoma, renal cell, hepatocellular, or head and neck squamous cell carcinoma were enrolled in the trial. CD4+ and CD8+ T cells were sorted separately from peripheral blood before TCR sequencing. Measured from the cysteine to the phenylalanine, the CDR3 is 16 residues long. This entry keeps only the CDR3 DNA: 48 bases, framed from base 1. V is pared back by 1 base and J by 2 bases, with 13 bases lying between the germline termini. The germline V gene encodes CDR1 SGHAT and CDR2 FQDESV (reference sequence).

These data are taken from a study of OX40 agonist ivuxolimab in advanced cancers. Looking at the study overall: Ivuxolimab was a fully human IgG2 agonistic monoclonal antibody targeting the costimulatory receptor OX40 (CD134). Intravenous ivuxolimab was administered to patients every 2 weeks at six dose levels: 0.01, 0.1, 0.3, 1.5, 3 and 10 mg/kg. Patients were allowed to have had prior anti-PD-1, anti-PD-L1 or anti-CTLA-4 therapy, and 40% to 45% of the dose-escalation patients had been treated with checkpoint inhibitors. Of the 50 or so patients in dose escalation, around 20 had hepatocellular carcinoma, around 15 had melanoma, 9 had renal cell carcinoma and 9 had head and neck cancer. The monotherapy dose-escalation portion (N ≈ 50 patients) of the phase I ivuxolimab trial is reported in the paper. Three dose-escalation patients achieved partial responses, one with hepatocellular carcinoma and two with cutaneous melanoma. The dose-escalation cohort was roughly 80% male with a mean age of about 65 years, ranging from roughly 20 to 80. Peripheral TCRbeta sequencing was intended to test whether TCR sequence diversity was altered and clonal T-cell expansion was caused by ivuxolimab. What the authors observed across the whole study: After ivuxolimab, expanded clones were on average more numerous among CD8+ T cells than among CD4+ T cells. Low levels of normalized T-cell clonal expansion were also seen in some nonresponding patients. The antigen specificity of the peripheral T cells that underwent clonal expansion was not determined. Partial responders in the 0.1-3.0 mg/kg groups had among the lowest normalized peripheral clonal expansion, especially among CD8+ T cells. At doses from 0.1 to 3.0 mg/kg, clonal expansion was seen in both CD4+ and CD8+ blood T cells between baseline and week 6.

For sequencing of the TCRbeta CDR3 region, genomic DNA was extracted from the sorted cells. TCRbeta CDR3 regions were sequenced using the immunoSEQ Assay. TCRdb stores this immuneACCESS table with in-frame sequences only. Part of the clones is absent; in the studies checked, under half of the shortfall reflects unresolved V genes, and no reason is known for the rest. Present in this sample are about 65,000 clones, roughly 84% of which were seen just once. Approximately 0.4% of the sample is taken by the ten largest. The clonotype was recovered from an adult with an advanced solid tumor such as melanoma, head and neck, liver or kidney cancer. The chain employs TRBV11-1 and TRBJ2-3, with an unclear D gene assignment. The sequencing here drew on CD4+ or CD8+ T cells sorted from blood, taken in a trial of the OX40 agonist ivuxolimab. CDR3 region: CASSLGVGLSTDTQYF. The DNA sequence is as follows: TGTGCCAGCAGCTTAGGGGTTGGTCTATCCACAGATACGCAGTATTTT.